This T cell receptor (beta chain) was sequenced in a study of shared T cell receptors in the human thymus. CDR3 length: 17 residues. CDR1 and CDR2 from the germline V gene are MGHRA and YSYEKL. V shed 4 bases, J shed 0 bases, and the junction held 5 bases outside the gene matches. The repertoire was sequenced with immunoSEQ multiplex PCR; TCRdb's copy has only in-frame clones and lacks some. The sample records approximately 660,000 clones, roughly 90% being singletons. These data are also associated with another study on human thymus T cells. That source notes: Thymus specimens were resections from corrective heart surgery. Thymic and blood repertoires seemed to show skewed V and J gene use.

Material for sequencing was thymocytes. The sequence was collected from a boy younger than two with a congenital heart defect. The genes are TRBV4-1 and TRBJ2-7, with 14 nucleotides matching TRBD2. For the CDR3, the DNA is TGCGCCAGCAGCCCCGGGACTAGCGGGAGAACCTCCTACGAGCAGTACTTC. Its translation: CASSPGTSGRTSYEQYF.